Listed here are 10 T cell receptor beta chains from one sample, sequenced in a study of blood T cell repertoires in COVID-19. The assay was immunoSEQ multiplex PCR, and TCRdb's table has in-frame clones only and misses some. The table has approximately 90,000 clones, approximately 91% seen once. The specimen sequenced was peripheral blood. The source is a woman in her 70s with acute or convalescent COVID-19.

This chain uses TRBV6-1 with TRBJ2-3; 12 bases are a match to TRBD2. This CDR3 has 18 amino acids. Germline V gene sequence: CDR1 MNHNS, CDR2 SASEGT. V lost 3 bases and J lost 1; bases outside the gene matches: 8. The CDR3 loop is CASSDLAGGPGGTDTQYF. CDR3 sequence (DNA): TGTGCCAGCAGTGACCTAGCGGGGGGGCCCGGGGGCACAGATACGCAGTATTTT.

This clone was detected a few times. V is TRBV15 and J is TRBJ2-7, with 11 bases identical to TRBD1. The V and J ends lost 3 bases and 4 bases, in that order; junction bases with no gene match: 5. The length of the CDR3 is 15 residues. The germline V gene encodes CDR1 LNHNV and CDR2 YYDKDF (reference sequence). The CDR3 sequence is CATSRAGQGAYEQYF. CDR3 bases: TGTGCCACCAGCAGGGCAGGACAGGGGGCGTACGAGCAGTACTTC. The variable domain in full, completed from reference TRBV15 and TRBJ2-7, reads DAMVIQNPRYQVTQFGKPVTLSCSQTLNHNVMYWYQQKSSQAPKLLFHYYDKDFNNEADTPDNFQSRRPNTSFCFLDIRSPGLGDTAMYLCATSRAGQGAYEQYFGPGTRLTVT.

This chain connects TRBV5-1 to TRBJ2-2, with D perhaps TRBD1 (6 bases). The CDR3 is made up of 15 amino acids. Germline values: CDR1 SGHRS, CDR2 YFSETQ. V lost 2 bases, J lost 8 bases, and 16 bases lay in between. The CDR3 spells CASSFGTTGQGELFF. CDR3 nucleotides: TGCGCCAGCAGCTTCGGGACAACCGGACAGGGGGAGCTGTTTTTT.

The chain couples TRBV4-1 to TRBJ2-7, with a tentative D call TRBD2 (6 bases). CDR1 is MGHRA and CDR2 is YSYEKL in the germline V gene. The CDR3 loop spans 15 amino acids. Trimming left V 1 base short and J 6 bases short, with 16 bases between. The CDR3 DNA reads as TGCGCCAGCAGCCAAGTAGGTAGTTTGGGGGGCGAGCAGTACTTC. It is translated as CASSQVGSLGGEQYF.

As DNA, the CDR3 is TGTGCCAGCAGTCAGCAGGGTTTCGGCGGGGGCAGCTCCTACGAGCAGTACGTC. Its protein product is CASSQQGFGGGSSYEQYV. This chain connects TRBV28 to TRBJ2-7, with D possibly matching TRBD2 (7 bases). This CDR3 is 18 amino acids long. Trimming took 5 bases from V and 0 from J, leaving 23 bases between them. CDR1 and CDR2 from the germline V gene are MDHEN and SYDVKM.

This chain links TRBV6-5 with TRBJ1-6; no definite D call. Germline-derived CDR1 and CDR2 are MNHEY and SVGAGI. The V gene lost 8 bases and the J gene lost 0 bases, with 11 bases spanning the gap. The CDR3 extends over 15 amino acids. The CDR3 protein is CASRAGGSYNSPLHF. CDR3 nucleotides: TGTGCCAGCCGGGCCGGAGGCTCCTATAATTCACCCCTCCACTTT.

The CDR3 here is CASSQGGGVYNSPLHF. The CDR3 bases are TGTGCCAGCAGCCAAGGAGGGGGGGTATATAATTCACCCCTCCACTTT. V gene TRBV5-4 combines with J gene TRBJ1-6, with D maybe TRBD1 (6 bases). V lost 4 bases to trimming and J lost 4 bases, with 15 bases between them. Germline V CDR1 and CDR2: SGHNT, YYREEE (reference sequence). This CDR3 is built from 16 residues.

CDR3 residues: CASTGQFPGNTIYF. The CDR3 DNA sequence: TGTGCCAGCACCGGACAGTTCCCTGGAAACACCATATATTTT. The chain employs TRBV6-4 and TRBJ1-3; perhaps TRBD1 as D (6 bases). CDR3 length equals 14 residues. The ends were cut back, 7 bases at V and 2 bases at J, with 12 bases in the middle. Germline assignment: CDR1 MRHNA and CDR2 SNTAGT.

V and J are TRBV24-1 and TRBJ2-2; 8 nucleotides agree with TRBD1. The junction had 9 bases not matched to a gene; V was cut back by 4 bases and J by 6 bases. This CDR3 spans 16 amino acids. Germline V gene sequence: CDR1 KGHDR, CDR2 SFDVKD. DNA of the CDR3: TGTGCCACCAGTGAGGGGAGGACAGGGAGGTCCGGGGAGCTGTTTTTT. It yields the protein CATSEGRTGRSGELFF.

The genes are TRBV28 and TRBJ1-2; 8 bases fit TRBD1. The CDR3 is 16 residues long. In germline, CDR1 is MDHEN, CDR2 SYDVKM. Germline trimming cut 2 bases from V and 2 bases from J; bases unmatched to any gene: 7. The CDR3 DNA reads TGTGCCAGCAGTTTAATGCCTCGGACAGGGAACTATGGCTACACCTTC. As protein: CASSLMPRTGNYGYTF.